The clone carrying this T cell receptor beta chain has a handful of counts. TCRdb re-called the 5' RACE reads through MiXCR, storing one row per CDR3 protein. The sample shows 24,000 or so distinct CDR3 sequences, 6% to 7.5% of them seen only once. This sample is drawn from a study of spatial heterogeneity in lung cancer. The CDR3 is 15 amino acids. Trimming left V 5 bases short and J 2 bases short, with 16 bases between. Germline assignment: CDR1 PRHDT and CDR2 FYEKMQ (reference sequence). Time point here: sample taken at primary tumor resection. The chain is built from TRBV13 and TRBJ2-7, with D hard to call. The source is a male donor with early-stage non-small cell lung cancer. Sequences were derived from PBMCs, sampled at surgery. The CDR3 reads CASSPEGPEAYEQYF. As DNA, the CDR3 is TGTGCCAGCAGCCCTGAAGGCCCTGAGGCCTACGAGCAGTACTTC.